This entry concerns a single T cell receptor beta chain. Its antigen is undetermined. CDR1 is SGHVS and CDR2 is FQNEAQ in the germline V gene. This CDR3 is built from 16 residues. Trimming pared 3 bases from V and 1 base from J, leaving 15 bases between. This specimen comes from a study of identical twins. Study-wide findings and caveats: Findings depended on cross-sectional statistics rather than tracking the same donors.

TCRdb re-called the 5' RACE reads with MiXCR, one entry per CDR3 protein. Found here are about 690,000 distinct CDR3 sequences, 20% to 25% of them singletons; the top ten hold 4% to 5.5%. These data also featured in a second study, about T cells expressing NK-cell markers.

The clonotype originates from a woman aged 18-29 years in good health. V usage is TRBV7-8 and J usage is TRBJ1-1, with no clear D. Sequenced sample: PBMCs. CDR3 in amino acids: CASSFVRVGRNTEAFF. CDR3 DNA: TGTGCCAGCAGCTTTGTCCGGGTGGGGAGGAACACTGAAGCTTTCTTT.